These 23 T cell receptor beta chains came from one sample sequenced in a study of blood T cell repertoires in COVID-19. Profiling relied on immunoSEQ multiplex PCR, and the TCRdb table lists in-frame clones only, not all of them. Among about 24,000 clones, about 91% were seen once, and the ten largest hold roughly a fifth. The sample comprised peripheral blood. These receptors came from a human donor in a cohort sampled during active COVID-19.

The table lists this clone with a count of one. The rearrangement uses TRBV5-6 and TRBJ2-2; D might be TRBD2 (6 bases). The germline CDR1 and CDR2 sequences are SGHDT and YYEEEE. V lost 0 bases, J lost 9 bases, and 9 bases lay in between. The CDR3 covers 13 residues. CDR3 nucleotide sequence: TGTGCCAGCAGCTTGGTACTAGCCCGGGAGCTGTTTTTT. This translates into CASSLVLARELFF.

The chain employs TRBV18 and TRBJ1-5; D unclear. The V gene's germline CDR1 is KGHSH and CDR2 LQKENI. The CDR3 covers 15 residues. V lost 5 bases and J lost 2, with 13 bases in between. The CDR3: CASSSGVDGNQPQHF. CDR3 DNA: TGTGCCAGCTCATCCGGGGTGGATGGCAATCAGCCCCAGCATTTT.

V usage is TRBV10-3 and J usage is TRBJ2-5, with D unresolved. Trimming removed 0 bases at V and 5 bases at J, with 10 bases between. The CDR3 consists of 14 residues. The germline gives CDR1 ENHRY, CDR2 SYGVKD. The CDR3 coding sequence is TGTGCCATCAGTGAGTCGCCCCCCGGGGAGACCCAGTACTTC. This codes for CAISESPPGETQYF.

The chain combines TRBV5-5 with TRBJ2-7, with D possibly TRBD2 on 7 matching bases. V dropped 4 bases and J dropped 3 bases, with 23 bases sitting between them. Germline values: CDR1 SGHKS, CDR2 YYEKEE (reference sequence). The CDR3 has 17 amino acids. The CDR3 protein is CASSAQGGAIGLYEQYF. The CDR3 DNA reads as TGTGCCAGCAGCGCCCAAGGGGGGGCTATCGGCCTCTACGAGCAGTACTTC.

The CDR3 bases are TGTGCCAGCAGCCGCCTCGGACAGGGGAACACTGAAGCTTTCTTT. This translates into CASSRLGQGNTEAFF. This chain connects TRBV13 to TRBJ1-1, with 8 bases fitting TRBD1. V gave up 5 bases and J gave up 1 base; unmatched junction bases: 6. CDR3 size: 15 residues. CDR1 PRHDT and CDR2 FYEKMQ come from the germline V gene (reference sequence). Looking up the rest from reference TRBV13 and TRBJ1-1 gives the full variable domain: AAGVIQSPRHLIKEKRETATLKCYPIPRHDTVYWYQQGPGQDPQFLISFYEKMQSDKGSIPDRFSAQQFSDYHSELNMSSLELGDSALYFCASSRLGQGNTEAFFGQGTRLTVV.

This chain connects TRBV4-2 to TRBJ1-2; the D gene is possibly TRBD1 (6 bases). The CDR3 has 16 amino acids. The V end lost 0 bases, the J end lost 4 bases, and 15 bases lay between the germline ends. CDR1 is LGHNA and CDR2 is YNFKEQ in the germline V gene. Here the CDR3 reads CASSQDPRQALYGYTF. DNA for the CDR3: TGTGCCAGCAGCCAAGATCCCAGACAGGCCCTCTATGGCTACACCTTC.

This rearrangement joins TRBV7-2 to TRBJ1-1, with D tentatively TRBD1 (5 bases). Germline CDR1 and CDR2: SGHTA and FQGNSA. Trimming took 1 base from V and 3 from J, leaving 12 bases between them. CDR3 length: 15 residues. CDR3 DNA sequence: TGTGCCAGCAGCTTAGGAGTAGGGACTGACACTGAAGCTTTCTTT. This encodes CASSLGVGTDTEAFF.

This clone was seen just once. The chain employs TRBV6-5 and TRBJ1-2, with TRBD1 matching over 9 bases. This CDR3 has 15 amino acids. Germline V CDR1 and CDR2: MNHEY, SVGAGI. Trimming cost V 6 bases and J 5 bases; bases outside gene matches: 10. This CDR3 reads CASRDPTGGGYGYTF. The DNA of the CDR3 is TGTGCCAGCAGGGACCCGACAGGGGGAGGGTATGGCTACACCTTC.

The V and J genes are TRBV5-1 and TRBJ2-1; TRBD2 matches 8 bases. CDR3 length equals 15 residues. V lost 5 bases, J lost 0 bases, and 4 bases stayed unmatched. Germline V gene lookup returns CDR1 SGHRS and CDR2 YFSETQ. The CDR3 DNA sequence: TGCGCCAGCAGTACTAGCGGAAGCTCCTACAATGAGCAGTTCTTC. Translating it yields CASSTSGSSYNEQFF. The whole variable domain, remainder taken from reference TRBV5-1 and TRBJ2-1, is KAGVTQTPRYLIKTRGQQVTLSCSPISGHRSVSWYQQTPGQGLQFLFEYFSETQRNKGNFPGRFSGRQFSNSRSEMNVSTLELGDSALYLCASSTSGSSYNEQFFGPGTRLTVL.

The chain uses TRBV29-1 and TRBJ1-2, with D maybe TRBD1 (6 bases). The germline V gene has CDR1 SQVTM and CDR2 ANQGSEA. V gave up 3 bases and J gave up 7 bases, with 15 bases separating them. This CDR3 region has 13 residues. This CDR3 reads CSVEGQGKSGYTF. The CDR3 DNA reads TGCAGCGTTGAGGGTCAGGGGAAAAGTGGCTACACCTTC.

The CDR3 region is CASSDRQGASEAFF. CDR3 nucleotide sequence: TGTGCCAGCAGTGATAGACAGGGGGCGAGTGAAGCTTTCTTT. This chain connects TRBV2 to TRBJ1-1; 10 positions agree with TRBD1. This CDR3 spans 14 amino acids. The germline CDR1 and CDR2 sequences are SNHLY and FYNNEI. After removal of 3 bases from V and 7 bases from J, the junction contained 5 bases not matched to a gene.

This clone showed up just once. This chain uses TRBV20-1 with TRBJ2-7; no definite D call. The CDR3 consists of 10 residues. V lost 6 bases and J lost 6, with 9 bases in between. CDR1 and CDR2 from the germline V gene are DFQATT and SNEGSKA (reference sequence). The CDR3 sequence is CSALFGEQYF. CDR3 in DNA: TGCAGTGCCCTTTTCGGCGAGCAGTACTTC.

V gene TRBV7-3 combines with J gene TRBJ1-1, with unresolved D. Trimming stripped 6 bases from V and 0 bases from J, with 8 bases between. This CDR3 has 13 residues. The germline gives CDR1 SGHTA, CDR2 FQGTGA. CDR3 nucleotides: TGTGCCAGCAGTCTTACAGTGAACACTGAAGCTTTCTTT. Its protein is CASSLTVNTEAFF.

The V gene is TRBV3-1 (or the pseudogene TRBV3-2), the J gene TRBJ1-2; 8 bases map to TRBD1. The CDR3 extends over 13 amino acids. V shed 4 bases and J 4 bases; nucleotides not matched to a gene: 2. Germline-derived CDR1 and CDR2 are LGHDT and YNNKEL (reference sequence). CDR3 sequence (DNA): TGTGCCAGCAGCCCCACAGGGGGCTATGGCTACACCTTC. Protein: CASSPTGGYGYTF.

The chain is built from TRBV2 and TRBJ2-7, with 14 positions matching TRBD2. Per germline, CDR1 SNHLY and CDR2 FYNNEI. There are 15 residues in the CDR3. Trimming cost V 6 bases and J 3 bases; bases outside gene matches: 4. CDR3: CASRPGLAGDYEQYF. CDR3 nucleotides: TGTGCCAGCAGGCCGGGACTAGCGGGAGACTACGAGCAGTACTTC.

The CDR3 region has the DNA TGTGCCATCAGCGGTCCGGGACAGGGGGCGGGAAGGGCTAACTATGGCTACACCTTC. It codes for CAISGPGQGAGRANYGYTF. The rearrangement joins TRBV10-3 to TRBJ1-2, with 12 bases identical to TRBD1. This CDR3 is 19 amino acids long. Per the germline V gene, CDR1 is ENHRY and CDR2 is SYGVKD. With 6 bases clipped from V and 0 bases from J, the junction kept 14 bases outside the gene matches.

This chain uses TRBV14 with TRBJ2-3; 7 positions agree with TRBD2. The CDR3 is made up of 15 amino acids. J gave up 3 bases and V 5 bases, and 8 bases lay outside the gene matches. Germline loops: CDR1 SGHDN, CDR2 FVKESK. The CDR3 sequence is CASSDLAATTDTQYF. In nucleotides, the CDR3 is TGTGCCAGCAGCGATCTAGCGGCGACAACAGATACGCAGTATTTT.

This chain connects TRBV11-2 to TRBJ2-7; 10 nucleotides align to TRBD1. With V trimmed by 1 base and J by 3 bases, 3 bases remained unmatched. There are 15 residues in the CDR3. Per germline, CDR1 SGHAT and CDR2 FQNNGV. The CDR3 sequence is CASSLVRDRGYEQYF. CDR3 DNA: TGTGCCAGCAGCTTAGTCCGGGACAGGGGCTACGAGCAGTACTTC.

This clone was counted once. The chain carries TRBV30 and TRBJ2-1; 9 nucleotides match TRBD2. The CDR3 consists of 20 residues. Germline CDR1 is GTSNPN and CDR2 is SVGIG (reference sequence). The CDR3 here is CAGGASGIWDTQSSYNEQFF. CDR3 nucleotide sequence: TGTGCGGGGGGGGCTAGCGGGATATGGGATACTCAGAGCTCCTACAATGAGCAGTTCTTC.

The sample holds one count of this clone. V usage is TRBV20-1 and J usage is TRBJ1-5; D not resolved. This CDR3 is built from 15 residues. V was cut by 3 bases and J by 7 bases, with 19 bases left in between. The germline gives CDR1 DFQATT, CDR2 SNEGSKA (reference sequence). The CDR3 is CSASGWPAAVQPQHF. The CDR3 DNA is TGCAGTGCTAGTGGTTGGCCAGCGGCCGTACAGCCCCAGCATTTT.

The chain recombines TRBV28 with TRBJ1-4; D gene ambiguous. Germline V gene data show CDR1 as MDHEN and CDR2 as SYDVKM. The germline V and J ends were trimmed by 1 base and 4 bases, with 13 bases remaining between them. The CDR3 is 16 amino acids. The CDR3 reads CASSLSGQPSNEKLFF. Written as DNA, the CDR3 is TGTGCCAGCAGTTTATCTGGGCAGCCAAGTAATGAAAAACTGTTTTTT.

The chain joins TRBV19 to TRBJ1-1; 7 bases agree with TRBD1. V dropped 5 bases and J dropped 4; count of bases not matched to a gene: 10. There are 15 residues in the CDR3. Looked up from germline, CDR1 is LNHDA and CDR2 is SQIVND (reference sequence). The CDR3 DNA follows: TGTGCCAGTAGTCCGCTGACAGGGCGGGGCACTGAAGCTTTCTTT. It encodes CASSPLTGRGTEAFF.

The chain recombines TRBV5-6 with TRBJ1-6, with 10 bases lining up with TRBD1. Germline assignment: CDR1 SGHDT and CDR2 YYEEEE. The CDR3 extends over 18 amino acids. The V segment lost 1 base and the J segment 6 bases; nucleotides outside the gene matches: 10. CDR3 DNA sequence: TGTGCCAGCAGCTTGAGTGACAGGGGGCAGCCTTCTAATTCACCCCTCCACTTT. Translating gives CASSLSDRGQPSNSPLHF.